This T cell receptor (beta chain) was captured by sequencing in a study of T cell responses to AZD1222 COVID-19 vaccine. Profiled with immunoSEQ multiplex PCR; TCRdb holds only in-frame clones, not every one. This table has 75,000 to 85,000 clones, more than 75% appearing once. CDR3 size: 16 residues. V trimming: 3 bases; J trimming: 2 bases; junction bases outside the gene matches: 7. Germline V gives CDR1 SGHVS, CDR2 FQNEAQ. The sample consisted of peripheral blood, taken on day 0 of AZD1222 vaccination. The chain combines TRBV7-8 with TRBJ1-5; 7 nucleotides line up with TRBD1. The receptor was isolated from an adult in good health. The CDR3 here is CASSFRDSRGNQPQHF. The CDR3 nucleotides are TGTGCCAGCAGCTTCAGGGACAGTCGAGGCAATCAGCCCCAGCATTTT. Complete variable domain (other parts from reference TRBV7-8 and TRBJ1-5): GAGVSQSPRYKVAKRGQDVALRCDPISGHVSLFWYQQALGQGPEFLTYFQNEAQLDKSGLPSDRFFAERPEGSVSTLKIQRTQQEDSAVYLCASSFRDSRGNQPQHFGDGTRLSIL.